A single sample gave rise to the 12 T cell receptor beta chains below, sequenced in a study of cytomegalovirus exposure and HLA in healthy donors. The PCR used 60 Vbeta and 13 Jbeta primers. Clones were sequenced by immunoSEQ multiplex PCR, and TCRdb holds only the in-frame ones, with some missing. Found here are around 190,000 clones, about 80% of them singletons; the top ten hold roughly an eighth. Sequencing used PBMCs. The receptors originated from a woman in her 30s in good health and CMV-seropositive.

The chain recombines TRBV9 with TRBJ2-7; a possible D gene is TRBD2 (6 bases). CDR1 is SGDLS and CDR2 is YYNGEE in the germline V gene. The CDR3 is made up of 16 amino acids. Trimming took off 1 base at V and 0 bases at J, with 14 bases between the two ends. The CDR3 sequence: CASSVHGVGGSYEQYF. The CDR3 DNA reads TGTGCCAGCAGCGTACATGGGGTGGGGGGCTCCTACGAGCAGTACTTC.

This chain uses TRBV9 with TRBJ2-2, with a weak D call TRBD1 (6 bases). Trimming removed 6 bases at V and 3 bases at J, with 9 bases between. The CDR3 is made up of 13 amino acids. Per germline, CDR1 SGDLS and CDR2 YYNGEE. This CDR3 reads CASTRTDTGELFF. The CDR3 DNA reads as TGTGCCAGCACCCGGACAGACACCGGGGAGCTGTTTTTT. Full variable domain (missing parts from reference TRBV9 and TRBJ2-2): DSGVTQTPKHLITATGQRVTLRCSPRSGDLSVYWYQQSLDQGLQFLIQYYNGEERAKGNILERFSAQQFPDLHSELNLSSLELGDSALYFCASTRTDTGELFFGEGSRLTVL.

This rearrangement joins TRBV9 to TRBJ2-5; 10 bases match TRBD1. The CDR3 spans 16 residues. With 0 bases clipped from V and 1 base from J, the junction kept 3 bases outside the gene matches. CDR1 and CDR2 (germline): SGDLS, YYNGEE. DNA of the CDR3: TGTGCCAGCAGCGTAGGGGGACAGGGGATCCAAGAGACCCAGTACTTC. It yields the protein CASSVGGQGIQETQYF.

This sequence joins TRBV29-1 and TRBJ1-1; TRBD1 matches 9 bases. After removal of 5 bases from V and 1 base from J, the junction contained 8 bases not matched to a gene. Germline assignment: CDR1 SQVTM and CDR2 ANQGSEA. There are 15 residues in the CDR3. This CDR3 reads CSVSGTGLSNTEAFF. The CDR3 bases are TGCAGCGTTTCCGGGACAGGGCTCTCGAACACTGAAGCTTTCTTT.

This clone was observed once. This chain joins TRBV11-2 and TRBJ2-7, with 8 bases aligning to TRBD1. CDR3 size: 15 residues. Germline V CDR1 and CDR2: SGHAT, FQNNGV. V shed 6 bases, J shed 0 bases, and the junction held 7 bases outside the gene matches. The CDR3 here is CASSKQGVLSYEQYF. The CDR3 DNA reads as TGTGCCAGCAGTAAACAGGGGGTCCTCTCCTACGAGCAGTACTTC.

This chain's CDR3 is CASSFGREGLETQYF. The CDR3 bases are TGTGCCAGCAGCTTTGGGCGGGAGGGCCTTGAGACCCAGTACTTC. The chain is built from TRBV5-4 and TRBJ2-5; 9 bases line up with TRBD2. The J segment lost 5 bases and the V segment lost 2 bases, leaving 7 bases of the junction unmatched. There are 15 residues in the CDR3. In germline, CDR1 is SGHNT, CDR2 YYREEE (reference sequence).

This chain joins TRBV4-3 and TRBJ2-6; 13 bases are shared with TRBD2. The germline V gene encodes CDR1 LGHNA and CDR2 YSLEER. V dropped 1 base and J dropped 0; count of bases not matched to a gene: 6. The CDR3 runs to 20 residues. CDR3 amino acids: CASSQALAGGSRSGANVLTF. Here the CDR3 DNA reads TGCGCCAGCAGCCAAGCACTAGCGGGAGGGTCCCGCTCTGGGGCCAACGTCCTGACTTTC.

This sequence joins TRBV6-6 and TRBJ2-1, with unresolved D. Germline V gives CDR1 MNHNY, CDR2 SVGAGI (reference sequence). The length of the CDR3 is 13 residues. V lost 2 bases and J 5 bases, leaving 7 bases between the germline ends. The CDR3 here is CASSYTYDNEQFF. CDR3 coding DNA: TGTGCCAGCAGTTACACCTACGACAATGAGCAGTTCTTC.

This clone came up once. J is TRBJ1-1 and V is TRBV7-3, with 7 bases that match TRBD1. This CDR3 has 13 residues. CDR1 and CDR2 (germline): SGHTA, FQGTGA. V trimming: 5 bases; J trimming: 4 bases; junction bases outside the gene matches: 4. The CDR3 nucleotides read TGTGCCAGCAGCCCACAGGGGCTCACTGAAGCTTTCTTT. Translating it yields CASSPQGLTEAFF. The full variable domain, with the rest looked up from reference TRBV7-3 and TRBJ1-1, is GAGVSQTPSNKVTEKGKYVELRCDPISGHTALYWYRQSLGQGPEFLIYFQGTGAADDSGLPNDRFFAVRPEGSVSTLKIQRTERGDSAVYLCASSPQGLTEAFFGQGTRLTVV.

This clone was seen a few times. The chain joins TRBV7-2 to TRBJ2-1; 7 bases map to TRBD2. CDR1 is SGHTA and CDR2 is FQGNSA in the germline V gene. This CDR3 comprises 16 residues. The V gene end was trimmed by 1 base and the J gene end by 8 bases; junction bases not matched to a gene: 11. The CDR3 is CASSLGVTRGRDEQFF. The CDR3 DNA follows: TGTGCCAGCAGCTTAGGCGTGACCCGCGGGAGAGATGAGCAGTTCTTC.

V and J are TRBV27 and TRBJ1-1; TRBD1 aligns across 7 bases. Per germline, CDR1 MNHEY and CDR2 SMNVEV (reference sequence). The CDR3 is 14 residues long. Unmatched junction bases numbered 3, after V lost 1 base and J lost 4 bases. DNA of the CDR3: TGTGCCAGCAGTTTATACTGGGACAGCACTGAAGCTTTCTTT. It codes for CASSLYWDSTEAFF.

As concerns this clone: At one end the junction does not follow the germline gene, possibly because of a read error. V is TRBV30 and J is TRBJ2-2, with 8 bases matching TRBD1. Germline loops: CDR1 GTSNPN, CDR2 SVGIG (reference sequence). This CDR3 comprises 16 residues. DNA for the CDR3: TGTGCCTGGAGTGTAAGGTGGACAGGGTATTGGCGGGGAGCTGTTTTT. The encoded protein is CAWSVRWTGYWRGAVF.